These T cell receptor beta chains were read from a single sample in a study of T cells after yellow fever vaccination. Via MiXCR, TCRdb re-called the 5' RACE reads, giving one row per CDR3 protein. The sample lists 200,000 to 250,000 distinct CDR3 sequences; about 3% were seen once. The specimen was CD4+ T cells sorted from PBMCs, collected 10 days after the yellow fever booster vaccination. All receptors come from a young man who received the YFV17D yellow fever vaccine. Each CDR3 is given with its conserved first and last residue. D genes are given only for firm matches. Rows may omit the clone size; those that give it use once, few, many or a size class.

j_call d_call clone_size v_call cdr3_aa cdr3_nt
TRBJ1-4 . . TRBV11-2 CASSLYMNNEKLFF TGTGCCAGCAGCTTATATATGAATAATGAAAAACTGTTTTTT
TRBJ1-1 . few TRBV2 CASSYEGGYTEAFF TGTGCCAGCAGTTACGAGGGGGGATACACTGAAGCTTTCTTT
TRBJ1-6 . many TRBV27 CASRARGDSPLHF TGTGCCTCCCGTGCCAGGGGCGATTCACCCCTCCACTTT
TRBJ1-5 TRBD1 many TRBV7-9 CASSTTGQLPQHF TGTGCCAGCAGTACGACAGGGCAGCTGCCCCAGCATTTT
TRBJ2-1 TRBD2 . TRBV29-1 CSVRTSGGANEQFF TGCAGCGTCCGCACTAGCGGGGGGGCCAATGAGCAGTTCTTC
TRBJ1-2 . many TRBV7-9 CASSLASAEGVGYTF TGTGCCAGCAGCTTAGCTTCCGCCGAGGGGGTCGGCTACACCTTC
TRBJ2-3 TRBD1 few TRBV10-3 CAISRQGETDTQYF TGTGCCATCAGCCGGCAGGGGGAAACAGATACGCAGTATTTT
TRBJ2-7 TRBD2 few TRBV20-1 CSALRGEGYEQYF TGCAGTGCCCTCCGGGGGGAAGGCTACGAGCAGTACTTC
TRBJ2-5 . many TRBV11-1 CASSPDSEETQYF TGTGCCAGCAGCCCCGACAGTGAAGAGACCCAGTACTTC
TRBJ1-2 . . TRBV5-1 CASSLAEGQAYGYTF TGCGCCAGCAGCTTGGCGGAGGGTCAGGCCTATGGCTACACCTTC
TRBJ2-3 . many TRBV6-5 CASSYDSASTDTQYF TGTGCCAGCAGTTACGACAGCGCTAGCACAGATACGCAGTATTTT
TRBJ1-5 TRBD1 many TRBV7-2 CASSSTRGPGQPQHF TGTGCCAGCAGCTCCACGAGGGGGCCGGGTCAGCCCCAGCATTTT
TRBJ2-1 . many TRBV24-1 CATSRRGSSYNEQFF TGTGCCACCAGCCGGAGGGGATCCTCCTACAATGAGCAGTTCTTC
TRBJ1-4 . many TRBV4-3 CASSINEKLFF TGCGCCAGCAGCATAAATGAAAAACTGTTTTTT
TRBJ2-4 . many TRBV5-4 CASSLGGAKNIQYF TGTGCCAGCAGCTTGGGAGGGGCCAAAAACATTCAGTACTTC
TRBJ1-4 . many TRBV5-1 CASSYLGVSREKLFF TGCGCCAGCAGCTACTTGGGGGTGTCGCGGGAAAAACTGTTTTTT
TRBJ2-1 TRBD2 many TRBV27 CASSLVAGGEQFF TGTGCCAGCAGTTTAGTAGCGGGGGGCGAGCAGTTCTTC
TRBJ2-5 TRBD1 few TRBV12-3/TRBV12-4 CASSLRDRLETQYF TGTGCCAGCAGTTTACGGGACAGATTAGAGACCCAGTACTTC
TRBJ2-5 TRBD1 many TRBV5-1 CASSTTGEETQYF TGCGCCAGCAGCACGACAGGGGAAGAGACCCAGTACTTC
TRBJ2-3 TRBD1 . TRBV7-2 CASSSPDRASTDTQYF TGTGCCAGCAGTTCTCCGGACAGGGCTAGCACAGATACGCAGTATTTT
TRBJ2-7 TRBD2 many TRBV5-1 CASSLGPSGREQYF TGCGCCAGCAGCTTGGGACCCAGCGGGAGGGAGCAGTACTTC
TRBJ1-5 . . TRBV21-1 CASTETGEDQPQHF TGTGCCAGCACCGAAACGGGGGAGGATCAGCCCCAGCATTTT
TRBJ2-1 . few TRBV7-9 CASSLTVYNEQFF TGTGCCAGCAGCCTGACAGTGTACAATGAGCAGTTCTTC
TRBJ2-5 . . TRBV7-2 CASSPTNSETQYF TGTGCCAGCAGCCCAACGAATTCAGAGACCCAGTACTTC
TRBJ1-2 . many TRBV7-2 CASSLSAPLYGYTF TGTGCCAGCAGCTTATCAGCCCCCCTCTATGGCTACACCTTC
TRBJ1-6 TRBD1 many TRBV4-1 CASSQTPGQGSSYNSPLHF TGCGCCAGCAGCCAAACACCGGGACAGGGGAGCTCCTATAATTCACCCCTCCACTTT
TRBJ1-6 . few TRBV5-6 CASSLFRHSPLHF TGTGCCAGCAGCTTGTTCAGGCATTCACCCCTCCACTTT
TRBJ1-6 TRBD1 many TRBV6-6 CASRPGQGSNSPLHF TGTGCCAGCAGGCCCGGACAGGGTTCGAATTCACCCCTCCACTTT
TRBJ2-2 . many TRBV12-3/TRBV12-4 CASSLGLSNTGELFF TGTGCCAGCAGTTTAGGGCTGAGTAACACCGGGGAGCTGTTTTTT
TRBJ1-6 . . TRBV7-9 CASSLVVTTGSSYNSPLHF TGTGCCAGCAGCTTAGTGGTGACAACGGGGAGCTCCTATAATTCACCCCTCCACTTT
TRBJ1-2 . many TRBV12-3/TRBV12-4 CASSLRGGSNGYTF TGTGCCAGCAGTTTACGAGGGGGTAGCAATGGCTACACCTTC
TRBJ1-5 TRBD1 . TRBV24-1 CATSDGRQGNNQPQHF TGTGCCACCAGTGACGGCCGACAGGGGAACAATCAGCCCCAGCATTTT
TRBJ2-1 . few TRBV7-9 CASSFWSGVRSYNEQFF TGTGCCAGCAGCTTTTGGTCGGGGGTGAGATCCTACAATGAGCAGTTCTTC
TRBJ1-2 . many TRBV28 CASRGPYDGYTF TGTGCCAGCAGAGGCCCCTACGATGGCTACACCTTC
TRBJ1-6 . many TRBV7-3 CASSLSGGGSPLHF TGTGCCAGCAGCTTAAGCGGGGGTGGCTCACCCCTCCACTTT
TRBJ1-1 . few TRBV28 CASSPRRAMNTEAFF TGTGCCAGCAGCCCCCGACGGGCGATGAACACTGAAGCTTTCTTT
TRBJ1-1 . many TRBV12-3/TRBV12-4 CASSSTQLAEAFF TGTGCCAGCAGTTCAACCCAACTTGCTGAAGCTTTCTTT
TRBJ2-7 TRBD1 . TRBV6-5 CASSGTGPYEQYF TGTGCCAGCAGCGGGACAGGGCCCTACGAGCAGTACTTC
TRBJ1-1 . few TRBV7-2 CASSLDRWNTEAFF TGTGCCAGCAGTTTAGACAGGTGGAACACTGAAGCTTTCTTT
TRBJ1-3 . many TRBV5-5 CASSFLPDFGNTIYF TGTGCCAGCAGCTTTTTACCCGACTTCGGAAACACCATATATTTT
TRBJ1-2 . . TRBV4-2 CASSQDPAGPYGYTF TGTGCCAGCAGCCAAGATCCCGCAGGACCCTATGGCTACACCTTC
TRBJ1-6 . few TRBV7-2 CASSLGPGPESPLHF TGTGCCAGCAGCTTAGGTCCAGGACCCGAATCACCCCTCCACTTT
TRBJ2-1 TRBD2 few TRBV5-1 CASSTPGLAGGHNEQFF TGCGCCAGCAGCACCCCGGGACTAGCGGGGGGTCACAATGAGCAGTTCTTC
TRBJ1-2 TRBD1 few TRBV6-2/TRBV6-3 CASKTFRDRGQDYGYTF TGTGCCAGCAAGACCTTCCGGGACAGGGGGCAGGACTATGGCTACACCTTC
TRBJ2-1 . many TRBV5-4 CASSRASVGGDEQFF TGTGCCAGCAGCCGGGCCTCGGTAGGTGGCGATGAGCAGTTCTTC
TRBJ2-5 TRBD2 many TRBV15 CATSREGTSDQETQYF TGTGCCACCAGCAGAGAAGGGACTAGCGACCAAGAGACCCAGTACTTC
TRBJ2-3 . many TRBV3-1 CASSQGDGTDTQYF TGTGCCAGCAGCCAGGGGGATGGCACAGATACGCAGTATTTT
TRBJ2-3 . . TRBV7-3 CASSPTATDTQYF TGTGCCAGCAGCCCAACAGCAACAGATACGCAGTATTTT
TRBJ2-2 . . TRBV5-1 CASSLEAGFTGELFF TGCGCCAGCAGCTTGGAAGCAGGGTTTACGGGGGAGCTGTTTTTT